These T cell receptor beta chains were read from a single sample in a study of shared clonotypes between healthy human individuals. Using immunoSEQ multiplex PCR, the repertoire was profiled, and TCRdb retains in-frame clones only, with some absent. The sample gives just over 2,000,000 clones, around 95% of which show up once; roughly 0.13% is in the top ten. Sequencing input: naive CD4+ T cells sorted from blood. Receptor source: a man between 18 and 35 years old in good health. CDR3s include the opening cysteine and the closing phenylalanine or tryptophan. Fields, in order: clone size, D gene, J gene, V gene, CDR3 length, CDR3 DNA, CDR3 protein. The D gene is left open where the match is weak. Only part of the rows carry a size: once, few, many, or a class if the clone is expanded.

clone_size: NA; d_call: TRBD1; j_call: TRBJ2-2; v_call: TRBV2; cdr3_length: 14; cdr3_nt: TGTGCCAGCAGGGGACAGGGGGACGGCGGGGAGCTGTTTTTT; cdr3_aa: CASRGQGDGGELFF
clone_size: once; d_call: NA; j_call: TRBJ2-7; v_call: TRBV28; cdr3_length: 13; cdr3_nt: TGTGCCAGCAGAAATGGGGCAACCTACGAGCAGTACTTC; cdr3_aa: CASRNGATYEQYF
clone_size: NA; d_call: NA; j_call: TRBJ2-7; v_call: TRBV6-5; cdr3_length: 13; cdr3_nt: TGTGCCAGCAGAATCACTAGCTACGCAGAGCAGTACTTC; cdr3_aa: CASRITSYAEQYF
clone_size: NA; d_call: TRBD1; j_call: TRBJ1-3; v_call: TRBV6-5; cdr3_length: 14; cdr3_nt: TGTGCCAGCAGTTGGGACAGCTCTGGAAACACCATATATTTT; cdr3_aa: CASSWDSSGNTIYF
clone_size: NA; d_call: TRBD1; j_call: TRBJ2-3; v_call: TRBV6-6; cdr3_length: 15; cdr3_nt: TGTGCCAGCAGTTACTCAGGGGGCAGCACAGATACGCAGTATTTT; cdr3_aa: CASSYSGGSTDTQYF
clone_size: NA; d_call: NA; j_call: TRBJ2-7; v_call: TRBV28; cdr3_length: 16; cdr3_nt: TGTGCCAGCAATCAGTTTGGCTGGGGCGGCTCCTACGAGCAGTACTTC; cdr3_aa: CASNQFGWGGSYEQYF
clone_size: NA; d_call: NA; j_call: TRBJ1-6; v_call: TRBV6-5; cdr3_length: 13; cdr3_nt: TGTGCCAGCACTTTAGGCCGGGGATCACCCCTCCACTTT; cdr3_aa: CASTLGRGSPLHF
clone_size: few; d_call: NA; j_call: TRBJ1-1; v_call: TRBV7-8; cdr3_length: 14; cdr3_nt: TGTGCCAGCAGCTTAGCGCTGGGGAACACTGAAGCTTTCTTT; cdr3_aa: CASSLALGNTEAFF
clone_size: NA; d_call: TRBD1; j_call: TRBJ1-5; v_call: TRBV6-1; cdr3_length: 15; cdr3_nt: TGTGCCAGCAGGGACAGGGGATTAGGGGATCAGCCCCAGCATTTT; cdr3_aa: CASRDRGLGDQPQHF
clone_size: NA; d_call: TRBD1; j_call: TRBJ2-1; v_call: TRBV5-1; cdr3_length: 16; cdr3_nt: TGCGCCAGCAATAGGATACGGACAGGGGGTAACAATGAGCAGTTCTTC; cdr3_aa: CASNRIRTGGNNEQFF
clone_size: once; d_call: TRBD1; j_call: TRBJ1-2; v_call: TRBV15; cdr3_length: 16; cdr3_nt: TGTGCCACCAGCAGAGACTGGACAGGGTCGAGCTATGGCTACACCTTC; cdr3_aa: CATSRDWTGSSYGYTF
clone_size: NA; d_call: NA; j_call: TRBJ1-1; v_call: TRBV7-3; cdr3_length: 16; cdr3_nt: TGTGCCAGCAGCCCTGCCGAGGGGAGGGGATACACTGAAGCTTTCTTT; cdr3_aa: CASSPAEGRGYTEAFF
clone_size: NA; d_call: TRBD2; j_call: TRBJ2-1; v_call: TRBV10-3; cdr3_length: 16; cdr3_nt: TGTGCCATCAGTGAGTCGGCGGGGGGCCCCACAAATGAGCAGTTCTTC; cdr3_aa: CAISESAGGPTNEQFF
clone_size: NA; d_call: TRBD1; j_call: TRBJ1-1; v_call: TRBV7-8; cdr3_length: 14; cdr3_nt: TGTGCCAGCAGCTTACGCCAGGGGGCACAAGGGGCTTTCTTT; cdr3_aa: CASSLRQGAQGAFF
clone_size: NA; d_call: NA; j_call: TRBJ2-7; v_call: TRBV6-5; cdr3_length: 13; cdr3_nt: TGTGCCATCAGTGATGGAGCTAAGTGGGAGCAGTACTTC; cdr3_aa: CAISDGAKWEQYF
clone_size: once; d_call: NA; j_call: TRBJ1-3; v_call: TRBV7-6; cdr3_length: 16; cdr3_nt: TGTGCCAGCAGCTTCAAAAGCGTAAGCTCTGGAAACACCATATATTTT; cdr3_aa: CASSFKSVSSGNTIYF
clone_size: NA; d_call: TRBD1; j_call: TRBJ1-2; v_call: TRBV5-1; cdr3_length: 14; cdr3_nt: TGCGCCAGCAGCCCGCTAACAGGGGGCGTGGGCTACACCTTC; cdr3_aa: CASSPLTGGVGYTF
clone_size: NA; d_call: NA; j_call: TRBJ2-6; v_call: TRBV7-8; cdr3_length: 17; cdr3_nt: TGTGCCAGCAGCTTAGCGGCCAGGGGGGCTGGGGCCAACGTCCTGACTTTC; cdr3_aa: CASSLAARGAGANVLTF
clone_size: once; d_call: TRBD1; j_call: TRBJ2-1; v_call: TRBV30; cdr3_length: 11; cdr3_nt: TGTGCCTGGAGTGTACGGACAGGGCAGATCTTC; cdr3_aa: CAWSVRTGQIF
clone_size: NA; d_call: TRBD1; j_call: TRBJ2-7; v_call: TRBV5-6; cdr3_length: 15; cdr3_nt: TGTGCCAGCAGATACAGGACAGGGTCCCCCTACGAGCAGTACTTC; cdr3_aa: CASRYRTGSPYEQYF
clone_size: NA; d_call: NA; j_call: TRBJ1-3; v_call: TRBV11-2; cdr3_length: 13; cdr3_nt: TGTGCCAGCAGATTCCCGGCTGGAAACACCATATATTTT; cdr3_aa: CASRFPAGNTIYF
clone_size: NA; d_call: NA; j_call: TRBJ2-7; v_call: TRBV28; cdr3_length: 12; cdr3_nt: TGTGCCAGTCAACGAGCAGGTAACGAGCAGTACTTC; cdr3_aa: CASQRAGNEQYF
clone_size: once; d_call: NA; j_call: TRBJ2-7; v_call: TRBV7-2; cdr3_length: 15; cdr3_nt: TGTGCCAGCAGCTTGCTAGCAATCCCGACGGGCGAGCAGTACTTC; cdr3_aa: CASSLLAIPTGEQYF
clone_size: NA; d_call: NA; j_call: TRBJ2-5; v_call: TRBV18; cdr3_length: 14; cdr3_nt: TGTGCCAGCTCACCACGGGAGATCCAAGAGACCCAGTACTTC; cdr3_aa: CASSPREIQETQYF
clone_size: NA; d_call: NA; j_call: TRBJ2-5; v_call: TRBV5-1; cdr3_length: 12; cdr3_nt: TGCGCCAGCAGCTTAAGACAAGAGACCCAGTACTTC; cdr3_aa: CASSLRQETQYF
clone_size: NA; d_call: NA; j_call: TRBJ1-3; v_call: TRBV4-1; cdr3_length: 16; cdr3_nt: TGCGCCAGCAGCCAAGAGGGCAGCGTCTCTGGAAACACCATATATTTT; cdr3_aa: CASSQEGSVSGNTIYF
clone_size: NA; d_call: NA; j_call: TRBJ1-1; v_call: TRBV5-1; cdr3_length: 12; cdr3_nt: TGCGCCAGCAGCTTACTGAACACTGAAGCTTTCTTT; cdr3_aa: CASSLLNTEAFF
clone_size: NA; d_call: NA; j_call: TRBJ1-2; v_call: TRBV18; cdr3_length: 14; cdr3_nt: TGTGCCAGCTCACAACCCAACGGGCAGGGTGGCTACACCTTC; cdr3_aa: CASSQPNGQGGYTF